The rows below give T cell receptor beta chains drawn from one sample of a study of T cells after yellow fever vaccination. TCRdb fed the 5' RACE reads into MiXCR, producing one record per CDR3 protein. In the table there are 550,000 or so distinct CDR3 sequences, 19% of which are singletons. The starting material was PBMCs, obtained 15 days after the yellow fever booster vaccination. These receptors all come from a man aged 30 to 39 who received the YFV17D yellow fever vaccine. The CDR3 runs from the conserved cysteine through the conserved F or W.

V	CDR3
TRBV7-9	CASSSVEGGYEQYF
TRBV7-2	CASSGRGGNEQFF
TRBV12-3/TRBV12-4	CASSNRGSDTQYF
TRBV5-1	CASSREGPPGNTEAFF
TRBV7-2	CASSLKFGEPDTQYF
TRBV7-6	CASSFGQKNIQYF
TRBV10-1	CASSESRGYNEQFF
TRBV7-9	CASSLSGRGGGETQYF
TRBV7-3	CASSSGWGSRDTQYF
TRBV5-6	CASSFAPGVDTDTQYF
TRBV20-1	CSAGGEAAREQYF
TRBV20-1	CSARKHEQFF
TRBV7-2	CASSSRVAGTADTQYF
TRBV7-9	CASSLATSGVETQYF
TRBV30	CAWSKMYYGYTF
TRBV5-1	CASNTGLQETQYF
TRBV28	CASSLNLAGPPQETQYF
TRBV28	CASSSMRRRGETQYF
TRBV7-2	CASSLAEGYEQYF
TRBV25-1	CASSEVGLRGYTF
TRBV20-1	CCARAGVAGVTDTQYF
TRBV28	CASSPLGGPADTQYF